This T cell receptor (beta chain) was profiled in a study of radiotherapy plus CTLA-4 blockade in lung cancer. The CDR3 sequence is 15 residues long. J gave up 8 bases and V 0 bases, and 6 bases lay outside the gene matches. From germline, CDR1 is LGHNA and CDR2 YSLEER. Data came from immunoSEQ multiplex PCR; TCRdb stores just in-frame clones and leaves some out. The sample consists of about 68,000 clones, 70% to 80% of them appearing once. Source: peripheral blood, taken from a patient treated with radiotherapy plus ipilimumab. This chain links TRBV4-3 with TRBJ1-4; 7 positions agree with TRBD1. The sequence was obtained from a human donor with non-small cell lung cancer who had a complete response to radiotherapy plus ipilimumab. The CDR3 bases are TGCGCCAGCAGCCAAGAGGGCAGGGGGGGCGAAAAACTGTTTTTT. It yields the protein CASSQEGRGGEKLFF.